This is a list of T cell receptor beta chains from one sample in a study of graft-versus-host responses after intestinal transplantation. Repertoires were generated with immunoSEQ multiplex PCR, while TCRdb's copy carries only in-frame clones and drops some. The sample records tens of thousands of clones, roughly 90% being singletons. Antigen specificity for these receptors is unknown. The starting material was unstimulated CD8+ T cells sorted from spleen or lymph node cells, obtained before intestinal transplant. These receptors originate from a human donor who received an intestinal transplant. Both conserved end residues are part of each CDR3. D genes are given only for firm matches. Clone size is stated in some rows and not others, as once, few, many or a class when expanded.

-,TRBV28,once,TRBJ2-5,CASSTARARQETQYF,TGTGCCAGCAGTACTGCGAGGGCGAGGCAAGAGACCCAGTACTTC
TRBD1,TRBV6-5,-,TRBJ1-1,CASSLGTGPLTEAFF,TGTGCCAGCAGCCTGGGGACAGGACCCCTTACTGAAGCTTTCTTT
-,TRBV5-6,few,TRBJ1-4,CASSFAGEAEKLFF,TGTGCCAGCAGCTTCGCCGGGGAAGCGGAAAAACTGTTTTTT
TRBD2,TRBV9,-,TRBJ2-1,CASSVGTGGTTSVGQFF,TGTGCCAGCAGCGTAGGGACGGGAGGGACCACTAGTGTGGGCCAGTTCTTC
TRBD2,TRBV27,-,TRBJ2-3,CASSYTSGGAVRTQYF,TGTGCCAGCAGTTACACTAGCGGGGGGGCGGTTCGTACGCAGTATTTT
TRBD1,TRBV14,-,TRBJ1-2,CASSHGQGLNTNYGYTF,TGTGCCAGCAGCCATGGACAGGGTCTAAATACTAACTATGGCTACACCTTC
TRBD2,TRBV5-4,-,TRBJ2-7,CASSLGGELAAYEQYF,TGTGCCAGCAGCTTGGGAGGGGAACTAGCGGCCTACGAGCAGTACTTC
TRBD2,TRBV4-1,-,TRBJ2-1,CASSQGTSGRPPDNEQFF,TGCGCCAGCAGCCAAGGGACTAGCGGGAGGCCCCCCGACAATGAGCAGTTCTTC
-,TRBV6-5,-,TRBJ1-5,CASSGAQPQHF,TGTGCCAGCAGTGGAGCTCAGCCCCAGCATTTT
TRBD1,TRBV5-1,-,TRBJ2-1,CASSLGTGNNEQFF,TGCGCCAGCAGCTTAGGGACAGGGAACAATGAGCAGTTCTTC
TRBD2,TRBV10-2,-,TRBJ2-7,CASRVAGGPYEQYF,TGCGCCAGCAGAGTAGCGGGGGGGCCGTACGAGCAGTACTTC
-,TRBV9,few,TRBJ1-5,CASSAQGNEPQHF,TGTGCCAGCAGCGCACAGGGAAATGAGCCCCAGCATTTT
TRBD2,TRBV5-4,-,TRBJ2-7,CASSLRLAGGREQYF,TGTGCCAGCAGCCTTAGACTAGCGGGGGGGAGAGAGCAGTACTTC
-,TRBV5-1,-,TRBJ2-3,CASSFYYREDTQYF,TGCGCCAGCAGCTTTTATTACAGGGAAGATACGCAGTATTTT
TRBD1,TRBV15,-,TRBJ2-1,CATSRDPEGAGGEQFF,TGTGCCACCAGCAGAGATCCAGAGGGGGCAGGAGGTGAGCAGTTCTTC
TRBD2,TRBV28,-,TRBJ2-7,CASSLDPTSGGAYEQYF,TGTGCCAGCAGTTTAGACCCGACTAGCGGGGGGGCCTACGAGCAGTACTTC
TRBD2,TRBV4-1,few,TRBJ2-7,CASSVRDYFYEQYF,TGCGCCAGCAGCGTCCGGGACTATTTCTACGAGCAGTACTTC
-,TRBV7-8,-,TRBJ2-3,CASSQVGEGTDTQYF,TGTGCCAGCAGCCAAGTAGGAGAGGGCACAGATACGCAGTATTTT
TRBD2,TRBV9,-,TRBJ2-1,CASSVGGGPGSEQFF,TGTGCCAGCAGCGTAGGCGGGGGACCGGGGAGTGAGCAGTTCTTC
TRBD1,TRBV2,-,TRBJ1-2,CASRGTDLNYGYTF,TGTGCCAGCAGGGGGACAGATCTTAACTATGGCTACACCTTC
-,TRBV5-4,-,TRBJ1-2,CASSLDPGPWQDGYTF,TGTGCCAGCAGCTTGGATCCAGGGCCGTGGCAGGATGGCTACACCTTC
-,TRBV12-5,-,TRBJ2-7,CASGLASDRRTVNEQYF,TGTGCTAGTGGTTTGGCATCAGACAGAAGAACCGTCAACGAGCAGTACTTC
-,TRBV6-1,-,TRBJ1-1,CASSEIPTESTEAFF,TGTGCCAGCAGTGAAATCCCGACAGAGTCCACTGAAGCTTTCTTT
TRBD2,TRBV7-2,few,TRBJ2-7,CASSSLGGIFSRYEQYF,TGTGCCAGCAGCTCCCTCGGGGGGATTTTTAGTAGGTACGAGCAGTACTTC
-,TRBV6-5,-,TRBJ2-2,CASSYSAAWGELFF,TGTGCCAGCAGTTACTCGGCTGCTTGGGGGGAGCTGTTTTTT
-,TRBV6-6,-,TRBJ1-1,CASRTGNTEAFF,TGTGCCAGCAGGACAGGGAACACTGAAGCTTTCTTT
TRBD1,TRBV4-1,-,TRBJ2-7,CASSQESATGDEQYF,TGCGCCAGCAGCCAAGAGAGTGCGACAGGGGACGAGCAGTACTTC
TRBD1,TRBV6-1,-,TRBJ2-2,CASRDRDTGELFF,TGTGCCAGCAGGGACAGGGACACCGGGGAGCTGTTTTTT
TRBD2,TRBV10-3,-,TRBJ2-5,CAISEGRGGRETQYF,TGTGCCATCAGTGAAGGGCGGGGGGGCCGGGAGACCCAGTACTTC
TRBD2,TRBV7-6,-,TRBJ2-1,CASSRSIAGGSQNEQFF,TGTGCCAGCAGCCGATCCATAGCGGGAGGGTCGCAGAATGAGCAGTTCTTC
TRBD1,TRBV4-2,-,TRBJ2-7,CASSQVVGLRTGPYEQYF,TGTGCCAGCAGCCAAGTGGTGGGGTTGAGGACAGGGCCCTACGAGCAGTACTTC
-,TRBV5-1,-,TRBJ1-6,CASSLAREDSPLHF,TGCGCCAGCAGCTTGGCTAGAGAAGATTCACCCCTCCACTTT
-,TRBV2,-,TRBJ2-7,CASSEWPQKDYEQYF,TGTGCCAGCAGTGAGTGGCCACAGAAGGACTACGAGCAGTACTTC
TRBD2,TRBV2,-,TRBJ2-7,CASRSTSAYEQYF,TGTGCCAGCAGAAGCACTAGCGCCTACGAGCAGTACTTC
-,TRBV13,-,TRBJ1-2,CASSLVQGGYTF,TGTGCCAGCAGCTTAGTTCAGGGGGGCTACACCTTC
-,TRBV7-9,-,TRBJ2-7,CASSEGLYEQYF,TGTGCCAGCAGCGAGGGACTGTACGAGCAGTACTTC
-,TRBV6-1,-,TRBJ2-1,CASSEDGSEQFF,TGTGCCAGCAGTGAAGATGGGAGTGAGCAGTTCTTC
-,TRBV19,-,TRBJ2-7,CASRGGPHYEQYF,TGTGCCAGTAGGGGGGGGCCTCATTACGAGCAGTACTTC
TRBD2,TRBV4-1,-,TRBJ2-3,CASSQGLAGADTQYF,TGCGCCAGCAGCCAGGGACTAGCGGGAGCAGATACGCAGTATTTT
TRBD2,TRBV2,-,TRBJ2-5,CASSSGGNQETQYF,TGTGCCAGCAGTTCCGGGGGGAACCAAGAGACCCAGTACTTC
TRBD1,TRBV7-9,-,TRBJ2-7,CASSTGTGFGSSYEQYF,TGTGCCAGCAGCACCGGGACAGGGTTTGGTAGCTCCTACGAGCAGTACTTC
-,TRBV9,once,TRBJ2-1,CASSVAGGGHEQFF,TGTGCCAGCAGCGTAGCAGGAGGGGGCCATGAGCAGTTCTTC
-,TRBV19,few,TRBJ2-1,CASTGRYDEQFF,TGTGCCAGTACAGGGAGGTACGATGAGCAGTTCTTC
TRBD2,TRBV5-4,-,TRBJ2-5,CASSRLAGEETQYF,TGTGCCAGCAGCCGACTAGCGGGAGAAGAGACCCAGTACTTC
-,TRBV9,-,TRBJ2-4,CASSVVEDDIQYF,TGTGCCAGCAGCGTAGTGGAGGACGACATTCAGTACTTC
TRBD1,TRBV5-1,-,TRBJ2-1,CATSDRGYNEQFF,TGCGCCACCAGTGACAGGGGCTACAATGAGCAGTTCTTC
TRBD1,TRBV27,-,TRBJ2-7,CASSAMGQGPYEQYF,TGTGCCAGCAGTGCAATGGGACAGGGACCCTACGAGCAGTACTTC
TRBD2,TRBV19,-,TRBJ2-1,CASSIALAGGNEQFF,TGTGCCAGTAGTATTGCACTAGCGGGGGGCAATGAGCAGTTCTTC
-,TRBV5-1,-,TRBJ2-7,CASRSREQYEQYF,TGCGCCAGCAGGTCCCGGGAACAATACGAGCAGTACTTC
TRBD2,TRBV7-9,-,TRBJ2-5,CASSRPGLAGGKETQYF,TGTGCCAGCAGCCGACCCGGACTAGCGGGGGGTAAAGAGACCCAGTACTTC
TRBD2,TRBV6-1,once,TRBJ2-1,CASSGLAGATPYNEQFF,TGTGCCAGCAGTGGACTAGCGGGAGCGACTCCCTACAATGAGCAGTTCTTC